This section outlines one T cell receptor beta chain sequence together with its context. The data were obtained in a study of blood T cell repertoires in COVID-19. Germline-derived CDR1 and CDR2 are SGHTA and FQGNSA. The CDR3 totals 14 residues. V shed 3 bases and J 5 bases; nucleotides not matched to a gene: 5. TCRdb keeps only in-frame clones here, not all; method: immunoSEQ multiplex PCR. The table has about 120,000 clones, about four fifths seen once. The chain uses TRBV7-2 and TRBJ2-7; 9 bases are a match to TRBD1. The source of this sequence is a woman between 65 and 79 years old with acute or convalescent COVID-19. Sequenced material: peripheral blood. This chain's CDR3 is CASSFGTGYNEQYF. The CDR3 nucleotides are TGTGCCAGCAGCTTCGGGACAGGGTATAACGAGCAGTACTTC.